Described below is a single T cell receptor (beta chain) sequence and its context. What it binds is unknown. The record originates from a study of post-analysis software for immune sequencing data. Turning to the study itself: Multiple sclerosis in the patients followed relapsing-remitting, secondary progressive and progressive-relapsing courses. General study results and limits: Samples from one preparation batch, clustered by F measure, grouped strongly together. Controls showed lower frequencies than patients for several TRBV segments, and TRBV5-6, TRBV5-1 and TRBV20-1 were among these. Significantly lower normalized Chao1 diversity was found in patients with multiple sclerosis relative to controls.

cDNA libraries of TCR beta carried unique molecular identifiers. A population of roughly 1 to 11 million T cells gave rise to 450,000 to 500,000 cDNA molecules. TCRdb reprocessed the PCR reads via MiXCR and lists one record per CDR3 protein. The sample contains about 820,000 distinct CDR3 sequences, about 57% of which appear only once. V shed 5 bases and J 0 bases; nucleotides not matched to a gene: 10. The CDR3 is made up of 17 amino acids. Germline V lookup: CDR1 SGHTA, CDR2 FQGTGA. The sequencing input was blood. The sequence derives from a girl aged 5 to 17 with multiple sclerosis. This chain joins TRBV7-3 and TRBJ1-2, with 9 bases matching TRBD1. The CDR3 sequence: CASSPVGRQGANYGYTF. CDR3 nucleotide sequence: TGTGCCAGCAGCCCAGTGGGGAGACAGGGGGCTAACTATGGCTACACCTTC. Full variable domain (outside the CDR3, taken from reference TRBV7-3 and TRBJ1-2): GAGVSQTPSNKVTEKGKYVELRCDPISGHTALYWYRQSLGQGPEFLIYFQGTGAADDSGLPNDRFFAVRPEGSVSTLKIQRTERGDSAVYLCASSPVGRQGANYGYTFGSGTRLTVV.